These 32 T cell receptor beta chains were all obtained from the same sample, sequenced in a study of vaccination and CD4 T cells after COVID-19. Their antigens remain unidentified. Time point denoted: late sampling 161 to 241 days after vaccination in a few convalescent patients. Treatment in this sample: approximately 11-day PBMC culture with coronavirus spike peptide pools or control peptides (ViraFEST assay). An Oncomine TCR Beta short-read assay was used to sequence the DNA from cultured CD4+ T cells. A single record per CDR3 protein comes from TCRdb applying MiXCR to the PCR reads. The sample records 20,000 to 25,000 distinct CDR3 sequences, 43% being singletons. Source: CD4+ T cells from blood, cultured in vitro, taken about 7 months after SARS-CoV-2 vaccination. Source of these receptors: a human donor who had recovered from COVID-19.

This rearrangement joins TRBV6-2 or TRBV6-3 to TRBJ2-1; TRBD2 might be the D (6 bases). The V gene lost 2 bases and the J gene lost 3 bases, with 17 bases spanning the gap. The germline V gene has CDR1 MNHEY and CDR2 SVGEGT. The CDR3 runs to 17 residues. The CDR3 DNA reads as TGTGCCAGCAGTTACGGTCCCCGGGAGACTCTCTACAATGAGCAGTTCTTC. This translates into CASSYGPRETLYNEQFF.

The CDR3 DNA reads as TGCAGTGCTAGAAGGACTAGCGGGATATACGATACGCAGTATTTT. Encoded protein: CSARRTSGIYDTQYF. The V gene is TRBV20-1, the J gene TRBJ2-3, with TRBD2 matching 12 bases. This CDR3 has 15 residues. Trimming at V came to 2 bases and at J to 6 bases, leaving 6 bases not matched to a gene. The germline CDR1 and CDR2 sequences are DFQATT and SNEGSKA (reference sequence).

This clonotype has more than one count but fewer than ten. This chain uses TRBV6-1 with TRBJ1-1; TRBD1 aligns across 8 bases. V shed 10 bases and J 6 bases; nucleotides not matched to a gene: 10. The V gene's germline CDR1 is MNHNS and CDR2 SASEGT. The CDR3 consists of 13 residues. The CDR3 loop reads CATSDRAGAEAFF. CDR3 DNA sequence: TGTGCCACCTCGGACAGGGCGGGCGCTGAAGCTTTCTTT.

The genes are TRBV6-4 and TRBJ2-5, with D possibly being TRBD1 (5 bases). The length of the CDR3 is 13 residues. Trimming stripped 7 bases from V and 6 bases from J, with 15 bases between. The germline V gene encodes CDR1 MRHNA and CDR2 SNTAGT. The chain's CDR3 is CASKNAGMKTQYF. The CDR3 region has the DNA TGTGCCAGCAAGAACGCAGGGATGAAGACCCAGTACTTC.

This sequence joins TRBV28 and TRBJ1-2; weak D call: TRBD1 (5 bases). The CDR3 covers 13 residues. The germline V and J ends were trimmed by 6 bases and 5 bases, with 13 bases remaining between them. CDR1 and CDR2 (germline): MDHEN, SYDVKM. Written as DNA, the CDR3 is TGTGCCAGCAGGCCCTCCGGGACTTATGGCTACACCTTC. This translates into CASRPSGTYGYTF.

The V and J genes are TRBV6-1 and TRBJ2-3; TRBD1 matches at 7 bases. V shed 4 bases and J 4 bases; nucleotides not matched to a gene: 8. The CDR3 length is 15 residues. The V gene's germline CDR1 is MNHNS and CDR2 SASEGT. The CDR3 region is CASSAEYRGADTQYF. The CDR3 DNA follows: TGTGCCAGCAGTGCGGAGTACAGGGGTGCAGATACGCAGTATTTT.

The chain carries TRBV20-1 and TRBJ2-7, with D uncertain. Germline V gene lookup returns CDR1 DFQATT and CDR2 SNEGSKA (reference sequence). The CDR3 is 12 amino acids. The V and J ends lost 5 bases and 2 bases respectively, with 10 bases between them. This chain's CDR3 is CSALTQTYEQYF. The CDR3 DNA follows: TGCAGTGCTCTCACGCAGACCTACGAGCAGTACTTC.

In its sample, this clonotype was seen a few times. The chain is built from TRBV24-1 and TRBJ2-7; 8 bases align to TRBD2. The germline gives CDR1 KGHDR, CDR2 SFDVKD. V lost 9 bases to trimming and J lost 4 bases; unmatched junction nucleotides: 7. This CDR3 is built from 13 residues. The CDR3 coding sequence is TGTGCCACCGGAAGAGCGGGAGAGTACGAGCAGTACTTC. Amino acid sequence: CATGRAGEYEQYF.

The chain couples TRBV20-1 to TRBJ1-6, with 7 bases aligning to TRBD1. Germline CDR1 and CDR2: DFQATT and SNEGSKA (reference sequence). The CDR3 length is 15 residues. The trim removed 5 bases at V and 6 bases at J, leaving 10 bases unmatched. CDR3 nucleotides: TGCAGTGCTCCGATCACGGGACAGTCTAATTCACCCCTCCACTTT. This codes for CSAPITGQSNSPLHF.

J is TRBJ2-3 and V is TRBV6-1; 8 positions agree with TRBD1. V gave up 6 bases and J gave up 4 bases; unmatched junction bases: 6. The CDR3 contains 14 residues. Germline loops: CDR1 MNHNS, CDR2 SASEGT. In DNA, the CDR3 is TGTGCCAGCAGAGCCCCAGGGGGCGCAGATACGCAGTATTTT. Residues: CASRAPGGADTQYF.

The chain combines TRBV15 with TRBJ2-2, with D possibly being TRBD2 (5 bases). Trimming removed 7 bases at V and 2 bases at J, with 11 bases between. CDR1 and CDR2 (germline): LNHNV, YYDKDF (reference sequence). The CDR3 consists of 14 residues. The CDR3 DNA reads TGTGCCACCATGTCGGGGATTAACACCGGGGAGCTGTTTTTT. Translating gives CATMSGINTGELFF.

There are a few counts of this clonotype. This rearrangement joins TRBV20-1 to TRBJ1-5; no firm D call. There are 15 residues in the CDR3. Per the germline V gene, CDR1 is DFQATT and CDR2 is SNEGSKA (reference sequence). Trimming pared 2 bases from V and 0 bases from J, leaving 11 bases between. Here the CDR3 reads CSARPTVYSNQPQHF. For the CDR3, the DNA is TGCAGTGCTAGACCTACGGTATATAGCAATCAGCCCCAGCATTTT.

This clonotype appeared a few times. This chain links TRBV5-4 with TRBJ2-3; D is uncertain. The CDR3 runs 15 residues. V lost 0 bases and J 2 bases, leaving 10 bases between the germline ends. The germline gives CDR1 SGHNT, CDR2 YYREEE (reference sequence). The DNA of the CDR3 is TGTGCCAGCAGCTTGGATTCGGGTTTCACAGATACGCAGTATTTT. Translating gives CASSLDSGFTDTQYF.

The J gene is TRBJ2-7, the V gene TRBV7-2; TRBD2 matches at 13 bases. The length of the CDR3 is 14 residues. V lost 5 bases, J lost 5 bases, and 3 bases stayed unmatched. Germline V lookup: CDR1 SGHTA, CDR2 FQGNSA. The CDR3 region is CASSTSGRADEQYF. The CDR3 DNA follows: TGTGCCAGCAGCACTAGCGGGAGGGCCGACGAGCAGTACTTC.

With regard to this clonotype: An end of the junction differs from the germline gene, which may be a read error. This chain uses TRBV19 with TRBJ2-6, with TRBD1 as a possible D gene (6 bases). The CDR3 spans 17 residues. Germline V lookup: CDR1 LNHDA, CDR2 SQIVND (reference sequence). This CDR3 is CASSSQGPYSGTNVLTF. The CDR3, as DNA: TGTGCCAGTAGTAGCCAGGGGCCGTACTCTGGGACCAACGTCCTGACTTTC.

Only a few counts were recorded for this clonotype. The CDR3 spells CASSGLAGVRAQYF. For the CDR3, the DNA is TGTGCCAGCAGTGGACTAGCGGGGGTCCGGGCGCAGTATTTT. The rearrangement joins TRBV6-2 or TRBV6-3 to TRBJ2-3; 13 bases map to TRBD2. CDR1 is MNHEY, CDR2 SVGEGT, per germline. V was pared by 5 bases and J by 10 bases, with 6 bases of the junction left unmatched. This CDR3 is built from 14 residues.

The CDR3 protein is CATSRHREGGTEAFF. CDR3 DNA: TGTGCCACCAGCAGACACAGGGAGGGAGGCACTGAAGCTTTCTTT. The chain employs TRBV15 and TRBJ1-1; weak D call: TRBD1 (6 bases). Trimming left V 2 bases short and J 4 bases short, with 14 bases between. The CDR3 sequence is 15 residues long. Germline loops: CDR1 LNHNV, CDR2 YYDKDF (reference sequence).

This clonotype was found a few times. The gene calls are TRBV19 and TRBJ2-1; perhaps TRBD1 as D (5 bases). The CDR3 totals 15 residues. Germline lookup yields CDR1 LNHDA and CDR2 SQIVND (reference sequence). Trimming shortened V by 3 bases and J by 0 bases, and 9 bases separated the two germline ends. The chain's CDR3 is CASSITGSSYNEQFF. CDR3 nucleotide sequence: TGTGCCAGTAGTATCACAGGTAGCTCCTACAATGAGCAGTTCTTC. Supplemented by reference TRBV19 and TRBJ2-1, the full variable domain reads DGGITQSPKYLFRKEGQNVTLSCEQNLNHDAMYWYRQDPGQGLRLIYYSQIVNDFQKGDIAEGYSVSREKKESFPLTVTSAQKNPTAFYLCASSITGSSYNEQFFGPGTRLTVL.

A few counts support this clonotype. This sequence joins TRBV6-1 and TRBJ1-1, with 10 bases matching TRBD1. From germline, CDR1 is MNHNS and CDR2 SASEGT. The CDR3 runs to 13 residues. V was pared by 4 bases and J by 10 bases, with 6 bases of the junction left unmatched. In nucleotides, the CDR3 is TGTGCCAGCAGTGGGGAGGGACAGGGGAGAGCTTTCTTT. Translated, it gives CASSGEGQGRAFF.

The DNA of the CDR3 is TGTGCCAGCAGCTTAGCACTAGAAAACATTCAGTACTTC. This gives the protein CASSLALENIQYF. The chain links TRBV7-8 to TRBJ2-4, with a tentative D call TRBD2 (5 bases). Germline CDR1 is SGHVS and CDR2 is FQNEAQ. V was trimmed by 0 bases and J by 5 bases, leaving 5 bases between them. The CDR3 totals 13 residues.

The chain uses TRBV6-1 and TRBJ2-1, with 11 positions matching TRBD1. V gave up 8 bases and J gave up 9 bases; unmatched junction bases: 6. The CDR3 has 13 residues. Germline V lookup: CDR1 MNHNS, CDR2 SASEGT. In DNA form, the CDR3 reads TGTGCCAGCGCGGGACAGGGGGTGGCTGAGCAGTTCTTC. It yields the protein CASAGQGVAEQFF.

This clonotype showed up just a few times. The rearrangement joins TRBV7-2 to TRBJ2-3; D is perhaps TRBD1 (5 bases). V was shortened by 5 bases and J by 3 bases, with 9 bases between the two germline ends. CDR3 length: 13 amino acids. Per the germline V gene, CDR1 is SGHTA and CDR2 is FQGNSA. The CDR3 protein is CASSLQVTDTQYF. CDR3 sequence (DNA): TGTGCCAGCAGCCTACAGGTGACAGATACGCAGTATTTT.

The V call is TRBV27, the J call TRBJ1-5, with D unclear. The CDR3 is 13 amino acids. Looked up from germline, CDR1 is MNHEY and CDR2 is SMNVEV (reference sequence). V dropped 5 bases and J dropped 2 bases, with 7 bases sitting between them. The CDR3 coding sequence is TGTGCCAGCAGTCGCCGGGGCAATCAGCCCCAGCATTTT. Residues: CASSRRGNQPQHF.

The chain employs TRBV28 and TRBJ1-1; D remains unclear. V lost 9 bases and J lost 1, with 6 bases in between. Germline CDR1 MDHEN, CDR2 SYDVKM. This CDR3 region has 11 residues. CDR3 in DNA: TGTGCCAGTATTGGGAACACTGAAGCTTTCTTT. This translates into CASIGNTEAFF.

The rearrangement links TRBV7-9 to TRBJ2-5; 14 positions agree with TRBD2. J was trimmed by 7 bases and V by 1 base; bases with no gene match: 2. CDR1 and CDR2 (germline): SEHNR, FQNEAQ (reference sequence). The CDR3 covers 15 residues. The CDR3: CASSLETSGRGTQYF. Written as DNA, the CDR3 is TGTGCCAGCAGCTTAGAGACTAGCGGGAGGGGGACCCAGTACTTC.

This clonotype was observed a single time. This chain joins TRBV21-1 and TRBJ2-5; TRBD1 was called by the table and not checked on the DNA. TRBV21-1 is a listed pseudogene. This CDR3 is 15 amino acids long. CDR3 protein: CASSKVCRAEETQYF. Here the CDR3 DNA reads TGTGCCAGCAGCAAAGTCTGCAGGGCAGAAGAGACCCAGTACTTC.

The chain combines TRBV19 with TRBJ1-1; D is perhaps TRBD1 (5 bases). There are 13 residues in the CDR3. The V and J ends lost 4 bases and 6 bases respectively, with 12 bases between them. Germline values: CDR1 LNHDA, CDR2 SQIVND (reference sequence). DNA for the CDR3: TGTGCCAGTAGTACTCGCTCGGGGGCTGAAGCTTTCTTT. Residues: CASSTRSGAEAFF. Filled out from reference TRBV19 and TRBJ1-1, the complete variable domain reads DGGITQSPKYLFRKEGQNVTLSCEQNLNHDAMYWYRQDPGQGLRLIYYSQIVNDFQKGDIAEGYSVSREKKESFPLTVTSAQKNPTAFYLCASSTRSGAEAFFGQGTRLTVV.

This clonotype is medium-sized by share. The chain carries TRBV7-8 and TRBJ2-7; D is unresolved. Trimming stripped 2 bases from V and 0 bases from J, with 17 bases between. CDR3 length: 17 residues. Germline CDR1 is SGHVS and CDR2 is FQNEAQ. CDR3 coding DNA: TGTGCCAGCAGCTTATCTGGGTGGATTAGGTCCTCCTACGAGCAGTACTTC. Translation gives CASSLSGWIRSSYEQYF.

V gene TRBV20-1 combines with J gene TRBJ2-1; either TRBD1 or TRBD2 may supply D (5 bases each). With 7 bases removed from V and 3 bases from J, the gap between germline ends came to 19 bases. Germline lookup yields CDR1 DFQATT and CDR2 SNEGSKA (reference sequence). The CDR3 consists of 15 residues. The CDR3 region has the DNA TGCAGTGTTACGGACCCAGGGACCAACTACAATGAGCAGTTCTTC. This codes for CSVTDPGTNYNEQFF.

The rearrangement links TRBV2 to TRBJ2-5; TRBD2 aligns across 9 bases. The CDR3 is 16 residues long. With V trimmed by 4 bases and J by 5 bases, 11 bases remained unmatched. Germline lookup yields CDR1 SNHLY and CDR2 FYNNEI. The CDR3 reads CASSGSSSGKGETQYF. The CDR3 DNA sequence: TGTGCCAGCAGTGGTTCTTCTAGCGGGAAAGGGGAGACCCAGTACTTC. Complete variable domain (other parts from reference TRBV2 and TRBJ2-5): EPEVTQTPSHQVTQMGQEVILRCVPISNHLYFYWYRQILGQKVEFLVSFYNNEISEKSEIFDDQFSVERPDGSNFTLKIRSTKLEDSAMYFCASSGSSSGKGETQYFGPGTRLLVL.

This clonotype was counted only a few times. Written as DNA, the CDR3 is TGTGCCAGCAGCCAAAGGCAGGGAGAGACCCAGTACTTC. Its translation: CASSQRQGETQYF. The rearrangement uses TRBV4-2 and TRBJ2-5; tentatively, D is TRBD1 (5 bases). The CDR3 has 13 amino acids. Between the trimmed V and J ends, which lost 2 bases and 4 bases, there was a span of 8 bases. Looked up from germline, CDR1 is LGHNA and CDR2 is YNFKEQ.

V and J are TRBV20-1 and TRBJ2-3; D is unclear. Trimming shortened V by 1 base and J by 0 bases, and 14 bases separated the two germline ends. Germline V CDR1 and CDR2: DFQATT, SNEGSKA (reference sequence). The CDR3 covers 16 residues. Here the CDR3 reads CSARGFGQSSTDTQYF. CDR3 nucleotide sequence: TGCAGTGCTAGAGGCTTCGGCCAATCGAGCACAGATACGCAGTATTTT.